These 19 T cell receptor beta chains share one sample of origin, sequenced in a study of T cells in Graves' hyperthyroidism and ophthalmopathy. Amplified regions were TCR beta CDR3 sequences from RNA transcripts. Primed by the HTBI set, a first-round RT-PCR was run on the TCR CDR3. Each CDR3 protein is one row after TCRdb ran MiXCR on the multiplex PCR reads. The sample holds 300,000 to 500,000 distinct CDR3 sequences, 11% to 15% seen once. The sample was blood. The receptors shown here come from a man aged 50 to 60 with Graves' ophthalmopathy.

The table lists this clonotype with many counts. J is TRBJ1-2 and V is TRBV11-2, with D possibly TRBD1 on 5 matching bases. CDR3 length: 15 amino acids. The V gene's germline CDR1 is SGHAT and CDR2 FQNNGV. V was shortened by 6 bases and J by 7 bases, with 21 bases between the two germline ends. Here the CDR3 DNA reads TGTGCCAGCAGGCCCGGGCGGACCTGGGGGGGTGGCTACACCTTC. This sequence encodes CASRPGRTWGGGYTF.

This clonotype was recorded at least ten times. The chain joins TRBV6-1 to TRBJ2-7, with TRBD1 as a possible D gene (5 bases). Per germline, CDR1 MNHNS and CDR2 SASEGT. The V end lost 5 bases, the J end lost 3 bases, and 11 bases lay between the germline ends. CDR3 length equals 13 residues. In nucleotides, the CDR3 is TGTGCCAGCAGTCCCAGGGTGGTCTACGAGCAGTACTTC. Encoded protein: CASSPRVVYEQYF.

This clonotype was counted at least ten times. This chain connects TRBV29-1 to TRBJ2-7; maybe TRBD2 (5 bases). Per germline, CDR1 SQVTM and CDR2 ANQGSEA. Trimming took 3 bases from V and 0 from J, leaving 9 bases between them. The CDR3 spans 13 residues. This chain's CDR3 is CSVEIGSSYEQYF. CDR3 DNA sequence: TGCAGCGTTGAGATAGGGAGCTCCTACGAGCAGTACTTC.

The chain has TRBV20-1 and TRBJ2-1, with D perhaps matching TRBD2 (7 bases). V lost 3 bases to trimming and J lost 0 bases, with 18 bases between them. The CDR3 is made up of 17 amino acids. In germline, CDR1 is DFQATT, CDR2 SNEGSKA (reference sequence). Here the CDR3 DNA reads TGCAGTGCTAGTAGGGGGGGGGGGGGGGGCTCCTACAATGAGCAGTTCTTC. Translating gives CSASRGGGGGSYNEQFF.

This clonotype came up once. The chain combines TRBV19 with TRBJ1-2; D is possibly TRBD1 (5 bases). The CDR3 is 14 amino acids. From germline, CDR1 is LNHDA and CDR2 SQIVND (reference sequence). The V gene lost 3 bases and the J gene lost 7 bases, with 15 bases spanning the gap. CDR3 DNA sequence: TGTGCCAGTAGTATGGCGGGGCAGCTCTGTGGCTACACCTTC. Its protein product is CASSMAGQLCGYTF.

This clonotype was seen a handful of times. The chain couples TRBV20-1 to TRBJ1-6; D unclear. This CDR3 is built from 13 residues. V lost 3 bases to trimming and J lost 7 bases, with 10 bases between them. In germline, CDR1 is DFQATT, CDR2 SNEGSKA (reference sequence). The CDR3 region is CSASEVSNSPLHF. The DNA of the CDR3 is TGCAGTGCTAGTGAGGTCTCAAATTCACCCCTCCACTTT.

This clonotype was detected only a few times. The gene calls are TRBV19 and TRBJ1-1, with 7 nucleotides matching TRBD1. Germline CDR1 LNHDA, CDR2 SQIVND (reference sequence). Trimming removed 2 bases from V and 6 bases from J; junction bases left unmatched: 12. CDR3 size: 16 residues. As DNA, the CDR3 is TGTGCCAGTAGTATACTTACGCACAGGGGAGACGCTGAAGCTTTCTTT. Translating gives CASSILTHRGDAEAFF.

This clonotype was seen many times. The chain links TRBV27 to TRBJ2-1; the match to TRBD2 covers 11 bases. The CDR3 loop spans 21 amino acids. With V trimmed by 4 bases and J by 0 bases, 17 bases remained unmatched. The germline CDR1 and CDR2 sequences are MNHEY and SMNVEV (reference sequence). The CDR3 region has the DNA TGTGCCAGCAGTTCTGGGCGGACTAGCGGGTACTCCTCTTTCTCCTACAATGAGCAGTTCTTC. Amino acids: CASSSGRTSGYSSFSYNEQFF.

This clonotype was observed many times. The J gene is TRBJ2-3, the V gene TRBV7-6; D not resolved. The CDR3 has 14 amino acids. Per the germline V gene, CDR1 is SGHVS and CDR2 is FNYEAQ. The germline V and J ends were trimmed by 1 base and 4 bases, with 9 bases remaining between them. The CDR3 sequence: CASSLVSGSDTQYF. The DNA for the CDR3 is TGTGCCAGCAGCTTAGTGTCAGGTTCAGATACGCAGTATTTT.

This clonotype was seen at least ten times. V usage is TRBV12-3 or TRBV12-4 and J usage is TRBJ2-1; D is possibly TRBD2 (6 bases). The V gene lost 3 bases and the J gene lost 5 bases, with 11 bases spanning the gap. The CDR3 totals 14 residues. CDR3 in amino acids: CASSFGLKNNEQFF. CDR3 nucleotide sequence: TGTGCCAGCAGTTTTGGACTAAAGAACAATGAGCAGTTCTTC.

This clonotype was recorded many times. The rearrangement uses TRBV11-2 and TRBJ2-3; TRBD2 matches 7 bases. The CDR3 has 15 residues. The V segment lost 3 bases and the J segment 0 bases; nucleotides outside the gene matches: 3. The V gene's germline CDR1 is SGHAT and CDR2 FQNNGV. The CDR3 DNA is TGTGCCAGCAGCTTTGGCGGGAGTAGCACAGATACGCAGTATTTT. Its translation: CASSFGGSSTDTQYF. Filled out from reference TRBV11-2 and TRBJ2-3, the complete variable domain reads EAGVAQSPRYKIIEKRQSVAFWCNPISGHATLYWYQQILGQGPKLLIQFQNNGVVDDSQLPKDRFSAERLKGVDSTLKIQPAKLEDSAVYLCASSFGGSSTDTQYFGPGTRLTVL.

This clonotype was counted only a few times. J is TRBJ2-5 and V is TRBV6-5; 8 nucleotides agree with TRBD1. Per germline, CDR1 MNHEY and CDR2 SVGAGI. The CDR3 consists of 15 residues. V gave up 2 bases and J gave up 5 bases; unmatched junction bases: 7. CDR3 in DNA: TGTGCCAGCAGTTACGGGCAGGGGGCTGGGGAGACCCAGTACTTC. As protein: CASSYGQGAGETQYF.

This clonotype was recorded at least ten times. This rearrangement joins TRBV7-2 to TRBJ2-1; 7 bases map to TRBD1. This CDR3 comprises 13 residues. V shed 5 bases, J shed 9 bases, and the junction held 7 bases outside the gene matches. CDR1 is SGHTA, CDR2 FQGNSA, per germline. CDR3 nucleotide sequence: TGTGCCAGCAGCAGGGCACAGGGGAGTGAGCAGTTCTTC. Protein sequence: CASSRAQGSEQFF.

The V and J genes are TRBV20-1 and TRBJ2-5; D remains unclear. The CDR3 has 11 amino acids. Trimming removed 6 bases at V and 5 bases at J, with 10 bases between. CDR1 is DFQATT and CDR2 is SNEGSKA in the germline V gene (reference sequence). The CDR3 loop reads CSAQSPETQYF. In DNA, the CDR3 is TGCAGTGCCCAAAGTCCGGAGACCCAGTACTTC.

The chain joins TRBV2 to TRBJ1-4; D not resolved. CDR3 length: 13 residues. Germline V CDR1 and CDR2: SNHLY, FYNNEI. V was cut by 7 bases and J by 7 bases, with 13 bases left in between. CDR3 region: CASIGHWGEKLFF. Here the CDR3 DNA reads TGTGCCAGCATTGGCCATTGGGGTGAAAAACTGTTTTTT. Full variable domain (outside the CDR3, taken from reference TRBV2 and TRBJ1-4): EPEVTQTPSHQVTQMGQEVILRCVPISNHLYFYWYRQILGQKVEFLVSFYNNEISEKSEIFDDQFSVERPDGSNFTLKIRSTKLEDSAMYFCASIGHWGEKLFFGSGTQLSVL.

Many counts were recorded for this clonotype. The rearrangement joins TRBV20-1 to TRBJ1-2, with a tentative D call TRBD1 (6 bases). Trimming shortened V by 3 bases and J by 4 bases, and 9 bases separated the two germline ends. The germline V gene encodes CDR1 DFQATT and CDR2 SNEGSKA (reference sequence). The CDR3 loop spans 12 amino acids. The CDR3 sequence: CSASEGGYGYTF. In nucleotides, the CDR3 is TGCAGTGCTAGTGAGGGGGGCTATGGCTACACCTTC.

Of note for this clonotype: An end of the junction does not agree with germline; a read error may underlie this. The CDR3 nucleotides are TGTGCCAGCCGAAGACTAGCGGGTAGTTCCAGCTCCTACAATGAGCAGCTCTTC. Protein: CASRRLAGSSSSYNEQLF. The chain employs TRBV5-6 and TRBJ2-1, with TRBD2 matching 10 bases. There are 18 residues in the CDR3. The germline V gene encodes CDR1 SGHDT and CDR2 YYEEEE.

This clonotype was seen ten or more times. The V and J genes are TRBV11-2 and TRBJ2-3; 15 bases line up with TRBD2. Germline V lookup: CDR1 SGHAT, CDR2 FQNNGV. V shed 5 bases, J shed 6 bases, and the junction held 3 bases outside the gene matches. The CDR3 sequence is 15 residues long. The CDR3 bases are TGTGCCAGCAGCGCCGGGACTAGCGGGAGGGATACGCAGTATTTT. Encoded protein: CASSAGTSGRDTQYF.

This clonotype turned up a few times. CDR3 DNA sequence: TGCGAGGGGAGGCGCCCTCCGTACAATGAGCAGTTCTTC. Protein sequence: CEGRRPPYNEQFF. This chain links TRBV20-1 with TRBJ2-1; a weak D match, TRBD2 (6 bases). Germline-derived CDR1 and CDR2 are DFQATT and SNEGSKA (reference sequence). CDR3 length: 13 residues.